The T cell receptor beta chain described here comes from a study of vaccination effects on CD4 cells after COVID-19. Study in general: Two convalescent donors provided samples 16 days and one week before vaccination. Study results and caveats: Infection-derived and vaccine-derived clones contracted markedly late after vaccination. Early post-infection timepoints were absent, and convalescent patients were few.

As regards this clone: Its antigen remains unknown.

Expansion of antigen-specific CD4+ T cells with viral peptide pools was carried out by the ViraFEST assay before sequencing. Between days 9 and 11 of culture, CD4+ T cells were separated out. Confirmation by PCR established that the person had SARS-CoV-2 infection between March and December 2020. Cells had half their medium changed to IL-2 medium on days 3 and 7. The length of the CDR3 is 14 residues. Looked up from germline, CDR1 is MNHEY and CDR2 is SMNVEV (reference sequence). Germline trimming cut 6 bases from V and 6 bases from J; bases unmatched to any gene: 9. Using immunoSEQ multiplex PCR, the repertoire was profiled, and TCRdb retains in-frame clones only, with some absent. The sample includes about 37,000 clones, around 75% of them seen just once.

The rearrangement uses TRBV27 and TRBJ1-2, with 8 nucleotides matching TRBD1. The clonotype comes from a human donor who had a prior SARS-CoV-2 infection. Source: CD4+ T cells from PBMCs cultured with a peptide pool, taken before COVID-19 vaccination. The CDR3 nucleotides read TGTGCCAGCAGCTACAGGGGGAAGGAAGATGGCTACACCTTC. Its translation is CASSYRGKEDGYTF.